The rows below give T cell receptor beta chains drawn from one sample of a study of shared clonotypes between healthy human individuals. Profiling relied on immunoSEQ multiplex PCR, and the TCRdb table lists in-frame clones only, not all of them. The sample has about 2,100,000 clones, about 93% seen once. Sequencing was done on a sample of naive CD8+ T cells from PBMCs. These receptors originate from a man aged 18-30 years in good health. Some clones in this sample may be carry-over from other donors' samples. The CDR3 runs from the conserved cysteine through the conserved F or W. D genes are given only for firm matches. For some rows the clone size is stated as once, few or many, or as a class when expanded; others skip it.

TGCGCCAGCAGCTTGAATGGACTAGTATCCCGGGACGAGCAGTACTTC,CASSLNGLVSRDEQYF,TRBD2,TRBV5-1,-,TRBJ2-7
TGTGCCAGCAGTGGGGCTAGCGGGATCCAAGAGACCCAGTACTTC,CASSGASGIQETQYF,TRBD2,TRBV2,-,TRBJ2-5
TGTGCCAGTAGTTCCCTAGCCTTCTCTGGGGCCAACGTCCTGACTTTC,CASSSLAFSGANVLTF,-,TRBV19,-,TRBJ2-6
TGTGCCAGCAGCCTTTTAACCGGGACCGGGCCTTTCTTT,CASSLLTGTGPFF,-,TRBV7-2,-,TRBJ1-1
TGTGCCAGCAGGCTCTTAGCGGGAGTTGTATCGTACGAGCAGTACTTC,CASRLLAGVVSYEQYF,TRBD2,TRBV27,-,TRBJ2-7
TGTGCCAGAAGCCCGGGGACCCGGGGGTTAAGGTCTTACGAGCAGTACTTC,CARSPGTRGLRSYEQYF,-,TRBV5-3,-,TRBJ2-7
TGTGCCAGCAGTCGGGACAGTTACGAGCAGTACTTC,CASSRDSYEQYF,TRBD1,TRBV28,-,TRBJ2-7
TGTGCCAGCAGTCCTCAGCGGGGGCGCACAGATACGCAGTATTTT,CASSPQRGRTDTQYF,TRBD2,TRBV6-5,-,TRBJ2-3
TGTGCCAGCAGCGCTGAAGACTCGCACTACGAGCAGTACTTC,CASSAEDSHYEQYF,-,TRBV9,-,TRBJ2-7
TGCGCCAGCAGCGGAGACGGCTACGAGCAGTACTTC,CASSGDGYEQYF,-,TRBV5-1,once,TRBJ2-7
TGTGCCAGCTCACCTTGGGACAATTTAGCTGAAGCTTTCTTT,CASSPWDNLAEAFF,-,TRBV18,-,TRBJ1-1
TGTGCCAGCAGGACCCAACTAGCGGGAGGATCCGGAGATACGCAGTATTTT,CASRTQLAGGSGDTQYF,TRBD2,TRBV6-4,-,TRBJ2-3
TGTGCCAGTAGTACCCGACAGGGGGAGTCCACTGAAGCTTTCTTT,CASSTRQGESTEAFF,TRBD1,TRBV19,-,TRBJ1-1
TGTGCCAGCAGGGCCCCGACCGGGGAGCTGTTTTTT,CASRAPTGELFF,-,TRBV7-2,-,TRBJ2-2
TGTGCCAGCAGCTCCTGGACAGGGGAAGCTTTCTTT,CASSSWTGEAFF,TRBD1,TRBV7-9,-,TRBJ1-1
TGTGCCAGCTCAGAAAGCTCCTACGAGCAGTACTTC,CASSESSYEQYF,-,TRBV6-5,-,TRBJ2-7
TGTGCCAGCAGCGTAGGACGGGCCCCCACAGATACGCAGTATTTT,CASSVGRAPTDTQYF,-,TRBV7-6,once,TRBJ2-3
TGCAGCGTTGAAGATGGGGCGGCATTGACCAATGAGCAGTTCTTC,CSVEDGAALTNEQFF,-,TRBV29-1,few,TRBJ2-1
TGTGCCAGCAGTTACTCGATGGACGAAGAGACCCAGTACTTC,CASSYSMDEETQYF,-,TRBV6-5,-,TRBJ2-5
TGCGCCAGCAGCCAAGTATACAGGGGGTTGAATGGCTACACCTTC,CASSQVYRGLNGYTF,TRBD1,TRBV4-1,-,TRBJ1-2
TGTGCCAGCAGCTTGGACTCCCCTAGTAGTTATGAGCAGTTCTTC,CASSLDSPSSYEQFF,-,TRBV7-3,-,TRBJ2-1
TGTGCCAGCAGACCCGATAGCGGGAGATGGACAGAGACCCAGTACTTC,CASRPDSGRWTETQYF,TRBD2,TRBV28,-,TRBJ2-5